This T cell receptor beta chain was recorded in a study of regulatory T cells in long-lasting Graves disease. Described time point: persistent/refractory GD, antithyroid drugs over 5 years with positive TRAb. PBMC-extracted RNA yielded the TCR library. Trimming pared 0 bases from V and 10 bases from J, leaving 6 bases between. The CDR3 contains 11 residues. Germline-derived CDR1 and CDR2 are LGHNT and FRNRAP. This clonotype was seen only a few times. CDR3-region Arm-PCR and iRepertoire HTBI primers produced the TCR beta libraries. TCRdb reprocessed the multiplex PCR reads via MiXCR and lists one record per CDR3 protein. Here the sample spans hundreds of thousands of distinct CDR3 sequences, around a fifth being singletons.

V gene TRBV12-5 combines with J gene TRBJ1-1; no clear D. The TCR sequence derives from a female donor with Graves disease. The starting material was peripheral blood mononuclear cells (PBMCs), obtained when the disease was refractory, from a patient treated with antithyroid drugs. The DNA for the CDR3 is TGTGCTAGTGGTTTGGTACATGGAGCTTTCTTT. Amino acid sequence: CASGLVHGAFF.